The source of this T cell receptor (beta chain) is a study of blood T cells in healthy people across ages. The study, taken as a whole, reports: Significant beta diversity loss was already apparent by age approximately 36, declining roughly linearly. The donors' CMV status was not determined, possibly confounding changes in expanded clonotypes.

Healthy Caucasian individuals from Russia aged roughly 6 to 90 were enrolled as donors. A sample-barcoded 5' primer and a J-beta primer mix were used in a second PCR of roughly 7 to 12 cycles. CDR3-containing paired-end reads numbered at least 2.5 million in each sample. Via MiXCR, TCRdb re-called the 5' RACE reads, giving one row per CDR3 protein. The sample has about 970,000 distinct CDR3 sequences; about 51% are singletons. In regard to this clonotype: Its antigen is as yet unknown.

With 1 base removed from V and 4 bases from J, the gap between germline ends came to 10 bases. Germline-derived CDR1 and CDR2 are SGHVS and FQNEAQ. CDR3 length equals 15 residues. Specimen: blood. The sequence was collected from a woman in her fifties or sixties in good health. This chain connects TRBV7-8 to TRBJ2-2; D not certain. CDR3 loop: CASSLDTSGTGELFF. DNA of the CDR3: TGTGCCAGCAGCTTAGATACGTCGGGCACCGGGGAGCTGTTTTTT.